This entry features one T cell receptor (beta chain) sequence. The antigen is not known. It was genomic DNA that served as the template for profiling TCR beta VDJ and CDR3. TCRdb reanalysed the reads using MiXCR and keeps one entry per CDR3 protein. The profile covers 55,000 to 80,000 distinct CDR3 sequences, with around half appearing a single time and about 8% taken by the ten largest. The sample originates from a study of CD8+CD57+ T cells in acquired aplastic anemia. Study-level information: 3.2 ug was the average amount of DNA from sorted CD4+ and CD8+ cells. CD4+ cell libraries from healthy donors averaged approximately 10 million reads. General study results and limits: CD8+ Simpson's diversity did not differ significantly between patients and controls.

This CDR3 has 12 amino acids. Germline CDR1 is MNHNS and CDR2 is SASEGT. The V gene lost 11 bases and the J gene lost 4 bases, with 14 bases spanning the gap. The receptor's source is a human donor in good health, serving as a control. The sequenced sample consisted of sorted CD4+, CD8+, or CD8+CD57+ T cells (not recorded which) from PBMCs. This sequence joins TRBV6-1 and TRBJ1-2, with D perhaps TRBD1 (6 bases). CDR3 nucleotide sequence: TGTGCCTCATACAGGGAGGGCTATGGCTACACCTTC. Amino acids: CASYREGYGYTF.